The rows below give T cell receptor beta chains drawn from one sample of a study of T cells in tuberculosis. TCRdb's copy holds only in-frame clones and misses some; the assay was immunoSEQ multiplex PCR. The sample has fewer than 35,000 clones; around 95% are singletons. Sequenced sample: PBMCs. These receptors originate from a donor aged 10-29 years with latent tuberculosis or without tuberculosis infection. The CDR3 runs from the conserved cysteine through the conserved F or W. The D gene is left open where the match is weak. A row's size may be missing; if present it is once, few, many or a size class.

>NA|TRBV15|NA|TRBJ1-1
CATSRDLSATEAFF
TGTGCCACCAGCAGAGATCTAAGTGCCACTGAAGCTTTCTTT
>NA|TRBV19|NA|TRBJ1-2
CASSIRWDFPVGGYTF
TGTGCCAGTAGTATCAGGTGGGACTTCCCGGTCGGTGGCTACACCTTC
>NA|TRBV29-1|TRBD1|TRBJ2-7
CSVVTGATREQYF
TGCAGCGTTGTGACAGGGGCAACGAGGGAGCAGTACTTC
>once|TRBV20-1|NA|TRBJ2-2
CSASPGGELFF
TGCAGTGCTAGCCCCGGCGGGGAGCTGTTTTTT
>NA|TRBV2|TRBD1|TRBJ2-6
CASSVQGVSSGANVLTF
TGTGCCAGCAGCGTACAGGGGGTTAGCTCTGGGGCCAACGTCCTGACTTTC
>NA|TRBV28|TRBD1|TRBJ1-4
CASRDRERRWTNEKLFF
TGTGCCAGCAGGGACAGGGAGAGGCGGTGGACTAATGAAAAACTGTTTTTT
>once|TRBV6-1|TRBD2|TRBJ2-3
CASSESPGLAGVRDTQYF
TGTGCCAGCAGTGAGTCCCCTGGACTAGCGGGAGTGCGGGATACGCAGTATTTT
>NA|TRBV18|NA|TRBJ1-1
CASSPPRGGVLNTEAFF
TGTGCCAGCTCACCCCCGAGGGGGGGGGTGCTGAACACTGAAGCTTTCTTT
>few|TRBV5-4|TRBD2|TRBJ2-7
CASSRSSGGVYEQYF
TGTGCCAGCAGCCGATCTAGCGGGGGGGTCTACGAGCAGTACTTC
>once|TRBV9|TRBD1|TRBJ2-1
CASSSWDSANEQFF
TGTGCCAGCAGCTCATGGGACAGCGCCAATGAGCAGTTCTTC
>once|TRBV19|TRBD1|TRBJ1-1
CASTHRYRGKGTEAFF
TGTGCCAGTACCCATAGGTACAGGGGGAAGGGCACTGAAGCTTTCTTT
>NA|TRBV14|NA|TRBJ2-7
CASSPPGVVYEQYF
TGTGCCAGCAGCCCCCCGGGGGTAGTCTACGAGCAGTACTTC
>once|TRBV10-3|TRBD1|TRBJ1-1
CAISDRGREAFF
TGTGCCATCAGTGACAGGGGGCGTGAAGCTTTCTTT
>NA|TRBV4-1|NA|TRBJ2-3
CASSQDEWGHTDTQYF
TGCGCCAGCAGCCAAGATGAGTGGGGGCACACAGATACGCAGTATTTT
>NA|TRBV18|TRBD2|TRBJ2-3
CASSSAAGGNTQYF
TGTGCCAGCTCATCCGCCGCGGGGGGTAATACGCAGTATTTT
>NA|TRBV5-1|TRBD1|TRBJ1-1
CASSWTGGGGQIEAFF
TGCGCCAGCAGCTGGACAGGTGGAGGAGGCCAAATTGAAGCTTTCTTT
>NA|TRBV9|NA|TRBJ2-3
CASSTNTDTQYF
TGTGCCAGCAGCACTAACACAGATACGCAGTATTTT
>once|TRBV6-5|TRBD1|TRBJ2-1
CASSSGTGWDEQFF
TGTGCCAGCAGTTCCGGGACAGGGTGGGATGAGCAGTTCTTC
>NA|TRBV4-3|NA|TRBJ1-4
CASSQRQVGALGEKLFF
TGCGCCAGCAGCCAACGCCAAGTAGGGGCTTTAGGTGAAAAACTGTTTTTT
>NA|TRBV4-3|NA|TRBJ2-5
CASSQDRSQETQYF
TGCGCCAGCAGCCAAGATAGGAGTCAAGAGACCCAGTACTTC